The entry below gives a single T cell receptor (beta chain) sequence along with its context. Germline V gene sequence: CDR1 LNHDA, CDR2 SQIVND (reference sequence). The V gene lost 5 bases and the J gene lost 0 bases, with 13 bases spanning the gap. The CDR3 totals 15 residues. The data were taken from a study of T cell changes during pregnancy in multiple sclerosis. The data were produced by immunoSEQ multiplex PCR, yet TCRdb's version contains in-frame clones alone and is incomplete. The sample has tens of thousands of clones, 90% to 95% seen once; the top ten hold 1% to 1.5%. The chain employs TRBV19 and TRBJ1-2; possible D gene TRBD1, 6 bases. Sequencing used peripheral blood, obtained after pregnancy. The sequence came from a female donor in good health, enrolled as a control in a pregnancy study. CDR3 loop: CASSWGGQTNYGYTF. CDR3 in DNA: TGTGCCAGTAGTTGGGGGGGACAAACTAACTATGGCTACACCTTC.